The subject of this entry is one T cell receptor beta chain. There is no known antigen for this receptor. Within one base of it there is no much larger clone, and no base qualities were kept. This sample is part of a study of cytomegalovirus exposure and HLA in healthy donors listed by TCRdb under 2017. General notes on the study: An earlier analysis of several hundred of the donors reported roughly 300 Gb of sequence data and around 100 million unique TCR beta sequences obtained from 150 million to 200 million T cells. Donor age, sex, ethnicity and CMV serostatus were collected together with the repertoire data. The aim of the study was to test whether cataloging public T cell receptors could identify signatures of past pathogen exposure. The number of typed donors differed by locus: 629-630 for A, B, C, DRB1 and DQB1; about 520 for DQA1; around 580 for DPA1; and roughly 470 for DPB1. The T cell repertoires of some 700 subjects were profiled by immunosequencing and related to cytomegalovirus serostatus. An early release that covered approximately 600 HLA-typed donors contained approximately 300 gigabases of sequencing data and around 80 million unique TCR sequences. The later analysis used no new phenotypic data to find candidate immune exposures, relying instead on TCR beta sequences and their occurrence across donors. All discovery cohort repertoires had been generated on a single sequencing platform. Among about 410 genotyped donors of the cohort, an average of around 250,000 unique TCR beta nucleotide sequences was sequenced per donor, of which 15% to 20% were non-productive. A later genetic analysis took genome-wide SNP genotypes for about three fifths of the 666 donors and used that subset as a discovery cohort. A separate validation cohort of about 110 different subjects was used in addition to the 666-subject first cohort. Of the 350 to 450 genotyped donors, 81% were placed in the genetic ancestry cluster associated with self-reported Caucasian donors. The study combined high-throughput TCR immunosequencing, statistical association of individual TCRs with disease status, and machine learning to predict cytomegalovirus infection status. Because of strong linkage in the cohort, 4 to 6 DR-DQ haplotypes were treated as single units for association and clustering. To decide whether each TCR beta V gene segment behaved as functional or pseudogenic, an earlier analysis of some 540 of the donors relied on high-throughput TCR beta sequencing. In a later analysis, previously published TCR beta repertoires from 670 or so donors were re-analyzed and high-resolution HLA genotyping was added so that TCR occurrence patterns could be studied. Both class I and class II loci were covered by HLA typing, at four-digit resolution.

What the authors observed across the whole study: Because the 87-base-pair reads could not distinguish some IMGT-functional V segments, including TRBV6-2 and TRBV6-3, those segments were excluded. V-gene and J-gene trimming of TCR beta chains was associated with a missense DCLRE1C variant in a later genetic analysis, and the association was replicated in an independent cohort. Roughly uniform sequencing depth across donors was assumed in presence/absence analyses, although this assumption may not hold. Most TCR sequences were seen in very few donors, while some public TCRs were found in many individuals. At a false discovery rate of 0.05, a later analysis linked around 17,000 TCR beta sequences to specific HLA alleles. According to a later analysis, parvovirus B19, influenza, CMV and Epstein-Barr virus appeared linked to several top co-occurrence clusters. A few of the identified cytomegalovirus-associated TCR beta chains were confirmed in vitro to be specific for cytomegalovirus antigens. When HLA alleles, especially DR and DQ, strongly co-occurred, attributing TCR associations to individual alleles was difficult. This cohort had only TCR beta chains sequenced, and the lack of alpha or paired-chain data limited which features could be detected. According to the authors, the approach could potentially be generalized to other disease states and immunological phenotypes. Compared with equally common non-associated chains, HLA-associated TCR beta chains in a later analysis were more clonally expanded and had lower generation probabilities. The classifier was reported to diagnose cytomegalovirus status with high specificity and sensitivity in both the original cohort and the validation cohort. A later analysis found that most CMV-associated TCR beta chains appeared HLA-restricted, with HLA associations seemingly driven largely by CMV exposure. A group of highly shared sequence variants was considered likely to be a technical artifact of the sequencing pipeline. The earlier analysis of 450 to 700 of the donors excluded around 17 rarely observed V segments, including chromosome 9 orphons, because counts were too low. An earlier analysis of approximately 530 of the donors showed that most TCR beta V segments appeared in productive rearrangements either about 90% or about 30% of the time, which broadly matched IMGT annotations. In a later analysis, the rate of TCR association differed among HLA loci, with DRB1 alleles having the most associated TCRs and HLA-C alleles having the fewest. Immune exposure information for the cohort was limited to CMV serostatus. In a later genetic analysis, fewer N-insertions in productive TCRs were reported among donors in an Asian-associated ancestry cluster than the 666-donor mean. The study listed 164 TCR beta chains as associated with cytomegalovirus. A further reported finding was that TCR beta sequences accurately predicted the HLA-A and HLA-B alleles for most subjects in the first cohort. Correlated functional status among segregating V segments might reflect linkage disequilibrium, but an unknown experimental factor could not be ruled out. HLA typing was unavailable for some donors at each locus, so association tests used only the typed subset.

The junction shows trimming of 3 bases on V and 4 bases on J, and the gene matches do not reach 5 bases of it. Sequences SGHNT (CDR1) and YYREEE (CDR2) are obtained from the germline V gene (reference sequence). From its cysteine to its phenylalanine, the CDR3 spans 14 amino acids. Only the CDR3 portion is preserved as DNA: 42 bases, with reading frame beginning at the first base. The cohort consisted of fewer than 700 healthy bone marrow donors. At the time of sampling, all cohort members were nominally healthy, though unrecorded immune exposures were likely present. The donor was CMV seronegative and was included in the group of hundreds of seronegative cohort members. A peripheral blood sample was collected from each donor, and TCR beta sequencing was performed on peripheral blood mononuclear cells. Genomic DNA was extracted from the blood cell samples with the Qiagen DNeasy Blood Extraction Kit.

Library preparation was by the immunoSEQ multiplex PCR assay. For the multiplex PCR, a mixture combining 60 forward primers for TCR Vbeta segments and 13 reverse primers for TCR Jbeta segments was used. Amplification of the CDR3 region of rearranged TCR beta genes was performed with a multiplex PCR assay on genomic DNA. The amplified TCR beta libraries were sequenced on the Illumina HiSeq System as 87-base-pair reads. Processing in the source paper ran as follows. Across the roughly 670 repertoires, a later analysis counted 78 million or so unique TCR beta chains, approximately 12 million of which were shared by at least two donors. To remove PCR and sequencing errors, raw reads were error-corrected and collapsed into unique sequences using a nearest-neighbor algorithm that merged closely related sequences. To assign V, D and J gene segments, CDR3 sequences were aligned to IMGT reference sequences. Each retained sequence needed at least a six-nucleotide match to both a V gene segment and a J gene segment. Rearrangements were classified as productive when the CDR3 lacked stop codons and remained in frame with V and J, and all other rearrangements were classified as non-productive. Following IMGT convention, CDR3 was defined as the stretch from the second conserved V-encoded cysteine up to the conserved J-encoded phenylalanine. In an earlier analysis of roughly 610 of the donors, sequences lacking an unambiguous match to a single V gene segment were excluded. In an earlier analysis of roughly 500 of the donors, V segments were called functional above 56.7% productive rearrangements and were called segregating when the between-donor standard deviation exceeded 5%. A statistical classification framework was built for diagnosing cytomegalovirus status from the catalog of TCR beta chain sequences. V and J gene assignment, in a later analysis, came from comparing TCR nucleotide sequences with IMGT/GENE-DB human TR gene sequences. In a later analysis, CDR3 sequences and most-parsimonious VDJ recombination scenarios were assigned using the TCRdist pipeline. A later analysis defined each TCR beta chain by its CDR3 amino acid sequence plus V-gene family, and excluded reads lacking a unique V-gene family. As a way to deal with suspected cross-contamination and a sequencing artifact, a later analysis dropped hundreds of nucleotide sequences that were highly shared and had low generation probability. In a later analysis, a clonal expansion index was calculated for each public chain from normalized within-repertoire ranks of inferred template counts. Generation probabilities in a later analysis came from a VDJ recombination model fitted to out-of-frame rearrangements, and those results were checked against IGoR. A later analysis scored TCR-TCR, TCR-HLA and TCR-CMV co-occurrence with hypergeometric tests, applying a repertoire-size bias correction to TCR pairs. False discovery rates were estimated in a later analysis by permuting HLA or CMV assignments 20 times. In a later analysis, co-occurring TCRs were grouped with DBSCAN, and TCRdist sequence similarity was added when clustering was performed within HLA-allele-positive subsets. Repertoires with fewer than 30,000 or more than 120,000 public chains were left out of co-occurrence clustering, as were five repertoires with anomalous nucleotide sharing. TCRdb's version of the immuneACCESS table is confined to in-frame rearrangements and falls short of the full clone set. An unresolved V gene accounts for under half of the shortfall where checked; the remainder is of unknown origin. The V and J calls and clone size are taken from that table; D and trimming were inferred from the DNA. The sample table records 200,000 to 250,000 clones; around 84% of these occur just once. Around 0.22% of the sample rests with the top ten.

This TCR was sampled from a girl aged 2-9 years in good health and CMV-seronegative. The sequenced sample consisted of PBMCs. The V and J genes are TRBV5-4 and TRBJ2-7; 9 of the junction bases match TRBD2. The CDR3 sequence is CASSSPGLAYEQYF. At the DNA level, the sequence is TGTGCCAGCAGCTCGCCGGGACTAGCTTACGAGCAGTACTTC.